The sequence of this T cell receptor (beta chain) was determined in a study of blood T cell repertoires in COVID-19. Study context: Sites across the United States, Italy and Spain contributed samples from acute and convalescent COVID-19. T cells, B-cell-depleted T cells, or PBMCs provided the cDNA or gDNA that served as material.

TCRdb keeps only in-frame clones here, not all; method: immunoSEQ multiplex PCR. This table has 160,000 or so clones, about 81% appearing once. CDR3 size: 15 residues. J lost 1 base, V lost 4 bases, and 5 bases had no gene match. CDR1 is SEHNR, CDR2 FQNEAQ, per germline (reference sequence). The clonotype was recovered from a woman aged 80 or over with acute or convalescent COVID-19. The sample taken for sequencing was peripheral blood. The chain links TRBV7-9 to TRBJ2-3; 7 nucleotides align to TRBD1. CDR3 in DNA: TGTGCCAGCAGCTCCTTTGGGACAGGCACAGATACGCAGTATTTT. Translated: CASSSFGTGTDTQYF.